The source of this T cell receptor beta chain is a study of cytomegalovirus exposure and HLA in healthy donors (dated by TCRdb to the late 2010s). At the level of the whole study: A later analysis indicated that the 90 to 150 validation repertoires were generated on the platform also employed for the 700 or so repertoires of the first cohort. The aim of the study was to test whether cataloging public T cell receptors could identify signatures of past pathogen exposure. A separate validation cohort of approximately 130 different subjects was used in addition to the roughly 700-subject first cohort. To predict cytomegalovirus infection status, the study brought together high-throughput TCR immunosequencing, statistical association of individual TCRs with disease status, and machine learning.

The donors were included in the validation cohort of roughly 130 subjects, a group kept apart from the roughly 680-subject first cohort. The CDR3, from cysteine to phenylalanine, totals 10 residues. Only the CDR3 part of the read is kept: 30 bases, read in frame from the first base. The germline V gene specifies MDHEN as CDR1 and SYDVKM as CDR2. V was cut back by 10 bases and J by 8 bases, leaving a gap of 11 bases between them. The library was made by the immunoSEQ multiplex PCR assay. Per the original workflow: A statistical classification framework was built for diagnosing cytomegalovirus status from the catalog of TCR beta chain sequences. What TCRdb holds here is the immuneACCESS table cut down to in-frame rearrangements. Part of the clones is not present; checked against another copy, under half of the missing clones reflect an unresolved V gene, and the others are unexplained. V and J calls and clone size are copied from that table; D and trimming were computed from the DNA. This sample comprises roughly 280,000 clones, about 86% of them detected only once. Clones ranked in the top ten supply about 1% of the sample.

Study-wide findings and limitations: A later analysis had no HLA typing for the validation cohort, so co-occurrence there was scored across all 110 or so repertoires. The study listed 170 or so TCR beta chains as associated with cytomegalovirus. The authors suggested that the approach could potentially be extended to other disease states and immunological phenotypes. The classifier was reported to diagnose cytomegalovirus status with high specificity and sensitivity in both the original cohort and the validation cohort. Subsequent analysis determined that TCRs grouped into clusters in the first cohort also showed a tendency toward co-occurrence across the roughly 130 validation repertoires, and roughly 95% of cluster scores exceeded 0. Most TCR sequences were observed very rarely across donors, whereas some public TCRs were present in many individuals. A few of the identified cytomegalovirus-associated TCR beta chains were confirmed in vitro to be specific for cytomegalovirus antigens.

Points on this clone: This clone's antigen is unknown. It has no much larger one-base neighbor in the sample; base qualities were not kept.

This sequence uses TRBV28 and TRBJ1-2; the D gene cannot be resolved reliably. The receptor was isolated from a woman aged 18-35 years in good health and CMV-seronegative. Sequencing was performed on PBMCs. In nucleotides, the sequence is TGTGCCACTTGGGCCGGAGGCTACACCTTC. Its amino acids are CATWAGGYTF.